This T cell receptor (beta chain) was captured by sequencing in a study of blood T cell repertoires in COVID-19 (dated by TCRdb to the early 2020s). Concerning the study at large: Collaborator samples came from the United States, Italy and Spain and covered acute and convalescent phases of COVID-19. The prospective study material was composed of cDNA or gDNA derived from T cells, B-cell-depleted T cells, or PBMCs. The dataset comprised deeply sampled blood TCRbeta repertoires from subjects exposed to, actively infected with, or recovered from COVID-19. A freely available public database, intended as a resource for researchers studying the immune response to SARS-CoV-2, is where the repertoires were released. The samples were drawn from the first 160 participants of the ongoing ImmuneRACE study and from 1,254 subjects provided by 6 global collaborators. Nearly every sample came with metadata listing a de-identified subject ID, COVID-19 status, age in years and sex. Where HLA class I and class II types were available, the types were taken from metadata supplied by the sample provider, not from assay-based typing. The paper's findings and limits, for the study overall: How much clinical and demographic metadata was included differed by source and by participant, and the metadata was provided uncurated.

Comment on this clone: The clone's antigen remains unknown. No much larger clone exists at a distance of one base, and base qualities are not known. Other DNA sequences within the sample encode an identical CDR3.

Whole blood was collected in K2EDTA tubes by collaborating institutions according to the institutions' own protocols. For TCRbeta analysis, collaborators shipped samples as frozen whole blood, isolated PBMCs, or DNA extracted from either of those sample types. The immunoSEQ Assay, a bias-controlled multiplex PCR, was used to amplify TCRbeta CDR3 regions from genomic DNA. As for how the authors treated the data: Within the assay, amplification of reference gene primers was used to estimate how many nucleated cells each sample contained. Sequence reads were collapsed and filtered to measure the absolute abundance of every unique TCRbeta CDR3 rearrangement. Productive Simpson clonality was computed per sample as the square root of Simpson's diversity index over productive rearrangements. TCRdb's version of the immuneACCESS table is confined to in-frame rearrangements and falls short of the full clone set. An unresolved V gene accounts for under half of the shortfall where checked; the remainder is of unknown origin. D and trimming were read from the DNA, whereas the V and J calls and clone size are those reported in that table. The sample yields about 160,000 clones; around 85% were counted once. 3.3% of the sample is in the top ten clones.

Sequences MNHNY (CDR1) and SVGAGI (CDR2) are obtained from the germline V gene (reference sequence). The CDR3 contains 14 residues, cysteine and phenylalanine counted. The DNA shown is the 42-base CDR3, in frame from base 1. At the junction V is shortened by 9 bases and J by 1 base; bases outside the gene matches: 6. The chain links TRBV6-6 with TRBJ1-3, with 7 bases aligning to TRBD1. This receptor was obtained from a human donor with acute or convalescent COVID-19. The donor label of this sample is uncertain. Sequencing input: peripheral blood. The DNA sequence is given as TGTGCCAGTAGAGAGACAGGGTCTGGAAACACCATATATTTT. This encodes CASRETGSGNTIYF.